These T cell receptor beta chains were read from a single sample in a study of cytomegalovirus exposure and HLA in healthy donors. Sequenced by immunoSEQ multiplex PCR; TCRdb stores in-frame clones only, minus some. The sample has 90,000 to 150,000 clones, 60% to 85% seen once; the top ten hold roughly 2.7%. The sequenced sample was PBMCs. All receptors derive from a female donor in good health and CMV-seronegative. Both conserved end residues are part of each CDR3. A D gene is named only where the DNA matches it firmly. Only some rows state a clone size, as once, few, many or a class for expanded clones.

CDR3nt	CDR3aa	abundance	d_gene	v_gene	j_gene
TGTGCCAGCAGTTACCCTAGGGAGGAAGCCAAAAACATTCAGTACTTC	CASSYPREEAKNIQYF	-	-	TRBV6-5	TRBJ2-4
TGTGCCAGTAGTATTAGGCCCCCGGGACAGGGGTGGGGTCAGCCCCAGCATTTT	CASSIRPPGQGWGQPQHF	once	TRBD1	TRBV19	TRBJ1-5
TGTGCTAGTGGTTCGGGGGGTTCCTACGAGCAGTACTTC	CASGSGGSYEQYF	-	TRBD2	TRBV12-5	TRBJ2-7
TGCAGCGTTTGGCAGGGATCAACTAATGAAAAACTGTTTTTT	CSVWQGSTNEKLFF	-	-	TRBV29-1	TRBJ1-4
TGTGCCAGCCTTAGAGGGCCCAACTATGGCTACACCTTC	CASLRGPNYGYTF	-	-	TRBV6-5	TRBJ1-2
TGTGCCAGTAGTATTTATGGGGGCAACACTGAAGCTTTCTTT	CASSIYGGNTEAFF	-	-	TRBV19	TRBJ1-1
TGTGCCTGGAGTGTCCTAGCGGGGTCCACAGATACGCAGTATTTT	CAWSVLAGSTDTQYF	-	TRBD2	TRBV30	TRBJ2-3
TGTGCCATCAGTGCCCTGGGGGCAGCCGACAATCAGCCCCAGCATTTT	CAISALGAADNQPQHF	-	-	TRBV10-3	TRBJ1-5
TGTGCCAGCAGTGGCGGGTTGCGGGCAGATACGCAGTATTTT	CASSGGLRADTQYF	-	-	TRBV6-1	TRBJ2-3
TGTGCCAGCAGCACTGCCGGCCCGGGACCCGGAGGGGATACGCAGTATTTT	CASSTAGPGPGGDTQYF	-	-	TRBV5-6	TRBJ2-3
TGTGCCAGCAGCCACAGAATTTACTCTGGAAACACCATATATTTT	CASSHRIYSGNTIYF	-	-	TRBV11-2	TRBJ1-3
TGTGCCAGCAGCTTCACACAATCACCCCTCCACTTT	CASSFTQSPLHF	few	-	TRBV7-9	TRBJ1-6
TGTGCCAGCAGTCTCGGACAGGGGGACTATGGCTACACCTTC	CASSLGQGDYGYTF	-	TRBD1	TRBV2	TRBJ1-2
TGTGCCAGCAGCGGGGAATCCAGGGCCCTCCGCGACTATGGCTACACCTTC	CASSGESRALRDYGYTF	-	-	TRBV5-4	TRBJ1-2
TGTGCCAGCAGCCAGTACAGGGACATTCAGTACTTC	CASSQYRDIQYF	once	-	TRBV7-2	TRBJ2-4
TGTGCCAGCAGCTTAATAAGGGGACTAGCCCCCAATGAGCAGTTCTTC	CASSLIRGLAPNEQFF	-	TRBD2	TRBV7-9	TRBJ2-1
TGTGCCATCAGTGAGTCGAGCCTCTATGGCTACACCTTC	CAISESSLYGYTF	few	-	TRBV10-3	TRBJ1-2
TGTGCCAGCAACAACGGACAGGGCTTGAGGGCCGGGGAGCTGCTTTTT	CASNNGQGLRAGELLF	-	TRBD1	TRBV9	TRBJ2-2
TGTGCCAGCAGCTTGGGGGCGGGCACTGAAGCTTTCTTT	CASSLGAGTEAFF	-	-	TRBV7-6	TRBJ1-1
TGTGCCAGCAGCTTAGAGATGTGGGCGAGGGATAAGACTGAAGCTTTCTTT	CASSLEMWARDKTEAFF	once	-	TRBV7-2	TRBJ1-1
TGTGCCAGCAGCTTAACGGGGGGCACACAAGAGACCCAGTACTTC	CASSLTGGTQETQYF	once	-	TRBV11-2	TRBJ2-5
TGTGCCAGCAGCTTGGGAGACAGACGGGAGCAGTACTTC	CASSLGDRREQYF	-	-	TRBV7-9	TRBJ2-5
TGTGCCTGGAGTGCCCGTAGAGACACTGAAGCTTTCTTT	CAWSARRDTEAFF	-	-	TRBV30	TRBJ1-1
TGTGCCAGTAGTACAACCACACATAGCAATCAGCCCCAGCATTTT	CASSTTTHSNQPQHF	-	-	TRBV19	TRBJ1-5
TGTGCCAGCAGCTCCGGGGGGGATTACTACGAGCAGTACTTC	CASSSGGDYYEQYF	once	TRBD2	TRBV5-6	TRBJ2-7
TGTGCCAGCAGCTCCCCAAGGCCAGGCTTCTACACCTTC	CASSSPRPGFYTF	-	-	TRBV11-2	TRBJ1-2
TGTGCCAGCAGCTTAGGCGGGCAACACTACGAGCAGTACTTC	CASSLGGQHYEQYF	once	-	TRBV7-9	TRBJ2-7
TGTGCCAGCAGTCAGGACAGCCAGGCTGAAGCTTTCTTT	CASSQDSQAEAFF	few	-	TRBV7-7	TRBJ1-1
TGTGCCACCAGGGAGGGGTGGGCCACTGAAGCTTTCTTT	CATREGWATEAFF	-	-	TRBV6-5	TRBJ1-1
TGTGCCAGCAGTGAAACAGGAGCGGGGACCCCTTACTTC	CASSETGAGTPYF	-	TRBD2	TRBV2	TRBJ2-5
TGTGCCAGTAGTATAGGGGCCTCGGCGGGGGGCGCCCACTATGGCTACACCTTC	CASSIGASAGGAHYGYTF	once	-	TRBV19	TRBJ1-2
TGTGCCAGTAGTCCTCCGGGACACAGGACGGCCGGGGAGCAGTTCTTC	CASSPPGHRTAGEQFF	-	-	TRBV19	TRBJ2-1
TGTGCCAGCAGTGTGGACAGGGAAAAGCCCCAGCATTTT	CASSVDREKPQHF	once	TRBD1	TRBV6-5	TRBJ1-5
TGTGCCATAGCAACAGGGGGCAATGGCTACACCTTC	CAIATGGNGYTF	-	TRBD1	TRBV7-9	TRBJ1-2
TGTGCCTGGAGTCCTCTGGGGGCAGCGTCTGAAGCTTTCTTT	CAWSPLGAASEAFF	few	-	TRBV30	TRBJ1-1
TGTGCCAGCAGCTTAGTCGGTTTGCAAGAGACCCAGTACTTC	CASSLVGLQETQYF	-	-	TRBV11-2	TRBJ2-5
TGCGCCAGCAGATCCGCTCGGGACTTTGGCGGAGGCAAGCAATCTACCGGGGAGCTGTTTTTT	CASRSARDFGGGKQSTGELFF	-	-	TRBV5-1	TRBJ2-2
TGTGCCAGCTCACTTGGACAGGAAATTCTTTCACCCCTCCACTTT	CASSLGQEILSPLHF	-	TRBD1	TRBV18	TRBJ1-6
TGTGCCACCAGCAGAGAAAATTCCCTAACCTATAGCTCTGGAAACACCATATATTTT	CATSRENSLTYSSGNTIYF	once	-	TRBV15	TRBJ1-3
TGTGCCAGCAGCCTCAGCGGCGCTGAAGCTTTCTTT	CASSLSGAEAFF	few	-	TRBV11-2	TRBJ1-1
TGCGCCAGCAGTAAGGGGGGGCGAGAAAACACCATATATTTT	CASSKGGRENTIYF	-	-	TRBV5-1	TRBJ1-3
TGCAGCGTTGACGCCACAGGGGGCTATGGCTACACCTTC	CSVDATGGYGYTF	-	TRBD1	TRBV29-1	TRBJ1-2
TGTGCCAGCACCCGGGGCTATGGCTACACCTTC	CASTRGYGYTF	-	-	TRBV2	TRBJ1-2
TGTGCCACCAGCCCCGGACAGATGAACACCGGGGAGCTGTTTTTT	CATSPGQMNTGELFF	-	-	TRBV15	TRBJ2-2
TGTGCCAGCTCCAGGGTAAAGTCTGGAAACACCATATATTTT	CASSRVKSGNTIYF	-	-	TRBV2	TRBJ1-3
TGCGCCAGCGGTCTAGATAGTAACACTGAAGCTTTCTTT	CASGLDSNTEAFF	once	-	TRBV4-3	TRBJ1-1
TGTGCCAGCAGTGTATTTTCGAGGACCCAGTACTTC	CASSVFSRTQYF	-	-	TRBV7-2	TRBJ2-5
TGTGCCAGCAGCCAAGATTTTGTGAGGATGAGTGGCTACACCTTC	CASSQDFVRMSGYTF	-	-	TRBV14	TRBJ1-2